This TCR beta chain originates from a study of blood T cell repertoires in COVID-19. Study-wide context: Collection of acute and convalescent COVID-19 samples took place in the United States, Italy and Spain. PBMCs, B-cell-depleted T cells, or T cells provided the cDNA or gDNA that made up the material.

As originally analysed: By means of reference gene primer amplification, nucleated cell counts were estimated. The repertoire was sequenced with immunoSEQ multiplex PCR; TCRdb's copy has only in-frame clones and lacks some. The DNA gave D and trimming, while V, J and clone size come from that table. The table includes approximately 22,000 clones, 82% detected once. V shed 0 bases and J shed 3 bases, with 12 bases lying between them. Germline V gene data show CDR1 as SGHVS and CDR2 as FNYEAQ. This CDR3 region has 16 residues. This clonotype originated in a human donor in a cohort sampled during active COVID-19. The sample consisted of peripheral blood. J is TRBJ1-3 and V is TRBV7-6; maybe TRBD1 (6 bases). Here the CDR3 reads CASSLAGRGHGNTIYF. In DNA form, the CDR3 reads TGTGCCAGCAGCTTAGCTGGCAGGGGTCATGGAAACACCATATATTTT.